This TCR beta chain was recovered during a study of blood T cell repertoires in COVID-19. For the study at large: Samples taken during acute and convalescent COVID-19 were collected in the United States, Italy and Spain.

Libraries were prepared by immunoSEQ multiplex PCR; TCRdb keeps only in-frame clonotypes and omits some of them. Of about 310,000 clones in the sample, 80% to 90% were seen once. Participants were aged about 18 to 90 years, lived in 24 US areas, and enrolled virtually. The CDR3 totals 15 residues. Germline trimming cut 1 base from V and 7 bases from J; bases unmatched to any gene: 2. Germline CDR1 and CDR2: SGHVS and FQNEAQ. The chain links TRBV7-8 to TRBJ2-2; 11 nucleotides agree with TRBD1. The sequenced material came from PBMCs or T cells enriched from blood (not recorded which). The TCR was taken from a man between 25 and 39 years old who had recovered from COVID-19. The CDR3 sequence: CASSLVGTGGGELFF. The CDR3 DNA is TGTGCCAGCAGCTTAGTGGGGACAGGGGGCGGGGAGCTGTTTTTT. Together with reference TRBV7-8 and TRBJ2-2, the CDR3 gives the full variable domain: GAGVSQSPRYKVAKRGQDVALRCDPISGHVSLFWYQQALGQGPEFLTYFQNEAQLDKSGLPSDRFFAERPEGSVSTLKIQRTQQEDSAVYLCASSLVGTGGGELFFGEGSRLTVL.